The 28 T cell receptor beta chains below all came from one sample that was sequenced in a study of T cells after yellow fever vaccination. TCRdb reanalysed the 5' RACE reads using MiXCR and keeps one entry per CDR3 protein. Of approximately 150,000 distinct CDR3 sequences listed, about a tenth were seen once; the top ten hold around 35%. The sequences come from CD8+ T cells sorted from PBMCs, collected 45 days after the yellow fever booster vaccination. All receptors derive from a young man who received the YFV17D yellow fever vaccine.

This clonotype has more than one count but fewer than ten. The rearrangement uses TRBV12-3 or TRBV12-4 and TRBJ2-1; 14 bases map to TRBD2. V lost 3 bases to trimming and J lost 0 bases; unmatched junction nucleotides: 4. This CDR3 is 18 amino acids long. The CDR3, as DNA: TGTGCCAGCAGTTTGGGACTAGCGGGGGCGAGCTCCTACAATGAGCAGTTCTTC. Translating gives CASSLGLAGASSYNEQFF.

This clonotype was observed a few times. The rearrangement links TRBV4-1 to TRBJ2-7; D perhaps matches TRBD2 (6 bases). The CDR3 sequence is 15 residues long. The germline CDR1 and CDR2 sequences are MGHRA and YSYEKL. The ends were cut back, 2 bases at V and 4 bases at J, with 15 bases in the middle. This chain's CDR3 is CASSQRRGEAYEQYV. CDR3 DNA: TGCGCCAGCAGCCAAAGACGAGGGGAGGCATACGAGCAGTACGTC.

The gene calls are TRBV7-2 and TRBJ2-7; a weak D match, TRBD2 (6 bases). This CDR3 has 16 residues. The germline V gene has CDR1 SGHTA and CDR2 FQGNSA. V was trimmed by 2 bases and J by 0 bases, leaving 14 bases between them. The DNA for the CDR3 is TGTGCCAGCAGCTTAACTCTGGCAGCGGGCTCCTACGAGCAGTACTTC. Translating gives CASSLTLAAGSYEQYF.

This clonotype has only a few counts. The rearrangement joins TRBV4-1 to TRBJ1-5, with a weak D call TRBD1 (6 bases). In germline, CDR1 is MGHRA, CDR2 YSYEKL. Trimming pared 2 bases from V and 9 bases from J, leaving 8 bases between. CDR3 length: 12 amino acids. CDR3 amino acids: CASSQKTGPQHF. The DNA of the CDR3 is TGCGCCAGCAGCCAAAAGACAGGGCCCCAGCATTTT.

This clonotype was seen a handful of times. CDR3 DNA: TGTGCCAGCAGCTTAGCGTGGGAAATGACAGGCGATGAGACCCAGTACTTC. Its translation: CASSLAWEMTGDETQYF. The chain recombines TRBV7-2 with TRBJ2-5, with a weak D call TRBD1 (6 bases). The V gene's germline CDR1 is SGHTA and CDR2 FQGNSA. V dropped 0 bases and J dropped 5 bases, with 19 bases sitting between them. The CDR3 has 17 residues.

The V and J genes are TRBV24-1 and TRBJ2-3, with 7 bases that match TRBD1. CDR1 and CDR2 (germline): KGHDR, SFDVKD. The CDR3 covers 16 residues. V was clipped by 9 bases and J by 2 bases; unmatched bases: 13. For the CDR3, the DNA is TGTGCCACCGAACAGGGGTTGGGGAGACTCACAGATACGCAGTATTTT. Translating it yields CATEQGLGRLTDTQYF.

This chain uses TRBV4-3 with TRBJ2-2; 9 bases line up with TRBD2. CDR1 is LGHNA, CDR2 YSLEER, per germline. V was clipped by 5 bases and J by 2 bases; unmatched bases: 3. The CDR3 loop spans 15 amino acids. The chain's CDR3 is CASSGLAPNTGELFF. CDR3 bases: TGCGCCAGCAGCGGACTAGCGCCTAACACCGGGGAGCTGTTTTTT.

This clonotype was picked up many times. DNA for the CDR3: TGTGCCAGCAGCGTGGGAAACACCATATATTTT. As protein: CASSVGNTIYF. J is TRBJ1-3 and V is TRBV4-2; D remains unclear. CDR1 and CDR2 (germline): LGHNA, YNFKEQ. CDR3 length equals 11 residues. Trimming stripped 5 bases from V and 4 bases from J, with 3 bases between.

The chain has TRBV6-1 and TRBJ1-1; possibly TRBD1 for D (6 bases). Germline assignment: CDR1 MNHNS and CDR2 SASEGT. V lost 4 bases and J 4 bases, leaving 19 bases between the germline ends. The CDR3 has 16 amino acids. The CDR3 nucleotides are TGTGCCAGCAGTGGGCAGGGGTATAATACGCGCACTGAAGCTTTCTTT. Its translation: CASSGQGYNTRTEAFF.

This clonotype was picked up a small number of times. This rearrangement joins TRBV2 to TRBJ2-5; D is perhaps TRBD2 (7 bases). Germline-derived CDR1 and CDR2 are SNHLY and FYNNEI. V was pared by 3 bases and J by 3 bases, with 14 bases between. The CDR3 sequence is 15 residues long. As DNA, the CDR3 is TGTGCCAGCAGTGACCCGAGAGGGGGGGAAGAGACCCAGTACTTC. Translated: CASSDPRGGEETQYF.

This clonotype was detected a few times. The chain couples TRBV7-9 to TRBJ2-7; 16 nucleotides match TRBD2. This CDR3 spans 15 amino acids. The germline V gene encodes CDR1 SEHNR and CDR2 FQNEAQ (reference sequence). J was trimmed by 7 bases and V by 3 bases; bases with no gene match: 3. CDR3 coding DNA: TGTGCCAGCAGCTTGGGACTAGCGGGGGGGCCGGAGCAGTACGTC. Amino acid sequence: CASSLGLAGGPEQYV.

This clonotype was counted a single time. The chain combines TRBV4-1 with TRBJ1-5; D gene uncertain. The CDR3 sequence is 15 residues long. Trimming cost V 1 base and J 9 bases, with 16 bases left between them. The germline V gene encodes CDR1 MGHRA and CDR2 YSYEKL. The CDR3 sequence: CASSQAWSGGLPQHF. In DNA form, the CDR3 reads TGCGCCAGCAGCCAAGCTTGGTCCGGAGGTCTGCCCCAGCATTTT.

The chain recombines TRBV2 with TRBJ2-3; D remains unclear. There are 14 residues in the CDR3. V shed 3 bases and J shed 2 bases, with 9 bases lying between them. In germline, CDR1 is SNHLY, CDR2 FYNNEI. DNA for the CDR3: TGTGCCAGCAGTGATTGGAAAGACACAGATACGCAGTATTTT. Amino acids: CASSDWKDTDTQYF.

A few counts support this clonotype. The chain employs TRBV7-9 and TRBJ1-1, with D perhaps matching TRBD1 (5 bases). Trimming removed 5 bases from V and 1 base from J, with 17 bases in between. The CDR3 length is 16 residues. CDR1 and CDR2 (germline): SEHNR, FQNEAQ (reference sequence). CDR3 loop: CASSRGWDDANTEAFF. The CDR3 DNA sequence: TGTGCCAGCAGCCGGGGCTGGGACGACGCGAACACTGAAGCTTTCTTT.

The J gene is TRBJ2-1, the V gene TRBV5-1, with D perhaps being TRBD1 or TRBD2 (5 bases each). The CDR3 runs 14 residues. Between the trimmed V and J ends, which lost 4 bases and 7 bases, there was a span of 15 bases. Germline CDR1 SGHRS, CDR2 YFSETQ. The CDR3 DNA sequence: TGCGCCAGCAGCGAATCAGGATGGGGGAATGAGCAGTTCTTC. As protein: CASSESGWGNEQFF.

CDR3 in DNA: TGCGCCAGCAGCCAAGGCAGGCCCTCCTACAATGAGCAGTTCTTC. This codes for CASSQGRPSYNEQFF. The chain joins TRBV4-1 to TRBJ2-1; unclear D gene. This CDR3 spans 15 amino acids. Per the germline V gene, CDR1 is MGHRA and CDR2 is YSYEKL. The V and J ends lost 1 base and 0 bases respectively, with 7 bases between them.

V is TRBV20-1 and J is TRBJ1-3, with D unclear. CDR1 and CDR2 from the germline V gene are DFQATT and SNEGSKA (reference sequence). There are 14 residues in the CDR3. Deletions cut 1 base from V and 0 bases from J, with 7 bases between. CDR3 in amino acids: CSARVRDSGNTIYF. In DNA, the CDR3 is TGCAGTGCTAGAGTACGGGACTCTGGAAACACCATATATTTT.

This clonotype was counted many times. V and J are TRBV10-2 and TRBJ2-1; D is ambiguous. V dropped 4 bases and J dropped 9 bases, with 10 bases sitting between them. The length of the CDR3 is 12 residues. Germline CDR1 and CDR2: WSHSY and SAAADI. CDR3 loop: CASSAGYVEQFF. For the CDR3, the DNA is TGCGCCAGCAGTGCTGGTTATGTTGAGCAGTTCTTC.

The chain couples TRBV7-9 to TRBJ2-3, with 7 bases aligning to TRBD1. The CDR3 loop spans 16 amino acids. Germline V gene lookup returns CDR1 SEHNR and CDR2 FQNEAQ (reference sequence). With V trimmed by 5 bases and J by 0 bases, 8 bases remained unmatched. The DNA for the CDR3 is TGTGCCAGCAGCATCGGACAGGAAAGCAGCACAGATACGCAGTATTTT. Protein product: CASSIGQESSTDTQYF.

This clonotype occurred a few times. The CDR3 protein is CASTLSGSTDTQYF. CDR3 bases: TGTGCCAGCACCTTAAGCGGGAGCACAGATACGCAGTATTTT. This chain uses TRBV27 with TRBJ2-3; D might be TRBD2 (6 bases). This CDR3 has 14 amino acids. Trimming took 7 bases from V and 0 from J, leaving 11 bases between them. From germline, CDR1 is MNHEY and CDR2 SMNVEV (reference sequence).

There are a few counts of this clonotype. The gene calls are TRBV6-5 and TRBJ1-1; D uncertain. This CDR3 is built from 13 residues. Germline V gene sequence: CDR1 MNHEY, CDR2 SVGAGI. Trimming removed 2 bases from V and 4 bases from J, with 8 bases in between. The DNA of the CDR3 is TGTGCCAGCAGTTACGGGTGGGGCACTGAAGCTTTCTTT. This sequence encodes CASSYGWGTEAFF.

This sequence joins TRBV6-2 or TRBV6-3 and TRBJ2-1, with D hard to call. Germline CDR1 is MNHEY and CDR2 is SVGEGT. V lost 3 bases, J lost 4 bases, and 7 bases lay in between. The CDR3 consists of 13 residues. The CDR3 DNA is TGTGCCAGCAGTTATCGTCAATACAATGAGCAGTTCTTC. This sequence encodes CASSYRQYNEQFF.

This clonotype occurred a few times. The J gene is TRBJ1-2, the V gene TRBV15; a possible D gene is TRBD1 (5 bases). Germline V gene lookup returns CDR1 LNHNV and CDR2 YYDKDF (reference sequence). V lost 6 bases to trimming and J lost 0 bases, with 14 bases between them. The CDR3 consists of 15 residues. CDR3 residues: CATRTSGFPNYGYTF. CDR3 in DNA: TGTGCCACCAGGACTTCAGGGTTCCCTAACTATGGCTACACCTTC.

CDR3 in amino acids: CASSLDPTGTEAFF. CDR3 coding DNA: TGTGCCAGCAGCTTAGACCCGACAGGGACTGAAGCTTTCTTT. This chain connects TRBV13 to TRBJ1-1; 7 bases fit TRBD1. Losses at the gene ends were 1 base for V and 5 bases for J; bases not matched to a gene: 4. In germline, CDR1 is PRHDT, CDR2 FYEKMQ (reference sequence). The CDR3 covers 14 residues.

This clonotype was recorded many times. The chain is built from TRBV6-2 or TRBV6-3 and TRBJ2-2; D may match TRBD1 or TRBD2 (5 bases each). CDR1 and CDR2 (germline): MNHEY, SVGEGT. With 2 bases removed from V and 6 bases from J, the gap between germline ends came to 13 bases. The CDR3 consists of 15 residues. CDR3: CASSYGQGVAGELFF. In nucleotides, the CDR3 is TGTGCCAGCAGTTACGGGCAGGGAGTGGCCGGGGAGCTGTTTTTT.

This clonotype was picked up a small number of times. The chain combines TRBV4-3 with TRBJ2-1; TRBD2 matches 8 bases. J was trimmed by 2 bases and V by 4 bases; bases with no gene match: 13. Germline-derived CDR1 and CDR2 are LGHNA and YSLEER. This CDR3 has 18 amino acids. This CDR3 is CASSRDSGAITPYNEQFF. The CDR3 DNA reads TGCGCCAGCAGCCGGGATAGCGGGGCGATTACTCCCTACAATGAGCAGTTCTTC.

The chain combines TRBV6-5 with TRBJ2-5; 9 positions agree with TRBD1. The CDR3 covers 14 residues. Trimming took 3 bases from V and 4 from J; bases not matched to a gene: 3. From germline, CDR1 is MNHEY and CDR2 SVGAGI. CDR3 sequence reads: CASSYRQGGETQYF. The CDR3 region has the DNA TGTGCCAGCAGTTATCGACAGGGGGGAGAGACCCAGTACTTC.

The V call is TRBV6-2 or TRBV6-3, the J call TRBJ2-6, with D hard to call. CDR3 size: 11 residues. Germline assignment: CDR1 MNHEY and CDR2 SVGEGT. V was cut by 7 bases and J by 3 bases, with 1 base left in between. The CDR3 nucleotides are TGTGCCAGCAATGGGGCCAACGTCCTGACTTTC. This gives the protein CASNGANVLTF.